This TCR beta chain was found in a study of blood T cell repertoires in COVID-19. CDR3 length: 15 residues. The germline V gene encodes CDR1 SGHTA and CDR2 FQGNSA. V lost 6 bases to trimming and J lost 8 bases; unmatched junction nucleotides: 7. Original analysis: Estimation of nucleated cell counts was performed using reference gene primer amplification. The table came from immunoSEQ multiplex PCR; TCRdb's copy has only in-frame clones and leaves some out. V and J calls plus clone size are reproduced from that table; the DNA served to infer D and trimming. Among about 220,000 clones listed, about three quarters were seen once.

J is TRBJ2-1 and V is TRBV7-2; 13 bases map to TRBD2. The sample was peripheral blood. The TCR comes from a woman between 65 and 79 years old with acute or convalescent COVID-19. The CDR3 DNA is TGTGCCAGCAGTCGACTAGCGGGGGGTAGTGATGAGCAGTTCTTC. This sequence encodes CASSRLAGGSDEQFF.